This T cell receptor beta chain was observed in a study of blood T cell repertoires in COVID-19. In the study overall: Whether acute or convalescent, the COVID-19 samples came from the United States, Italy and Spain.

The CDR3 is 15 residues long. CDR1 is MNHEY, CDR2 SVGAGI, per germline. The ends lost 3 bases at V and 3 bases at J; junction bases unmatched: 7. Clones were sequenced by immunoSEQ multiplex PCR, and TCRdb holds only the in-frame ones, with some missing. The sample includes around 500,000 clones, around 89% of them seen just once. Before being deemed recovered, Cohort 3 donors had two negative PCRs, clearance, or symptom resolution. This clone was seen just once. Sequencing was done on a sample of PBMCs or T cells enriched from blood (not recorded which). The chain recombines TRBV6-5 with TRBJ1-2; TRBD1 aligns across 7 bases. This TCR was recovered from a woman aged 40 to 55 who had recovered from COVID-19. Here the CDR3 reads CASSYYGQDYYGYTF. CDR3 bases: TGTGCCAGCAGTTATTATGGACAGGATTACTATGGCTACACCTTC.